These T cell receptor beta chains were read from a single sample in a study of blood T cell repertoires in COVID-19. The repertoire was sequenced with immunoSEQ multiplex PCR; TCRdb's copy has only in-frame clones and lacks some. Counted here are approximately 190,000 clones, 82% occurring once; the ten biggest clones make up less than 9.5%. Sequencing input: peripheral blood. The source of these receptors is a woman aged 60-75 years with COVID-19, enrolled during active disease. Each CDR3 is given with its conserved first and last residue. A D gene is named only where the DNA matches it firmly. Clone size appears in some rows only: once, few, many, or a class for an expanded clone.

cdr3_aa: CASMETSGLSYNEQFF; cdr3_nt: TGTGCCAGCATGGAGACTAGCGGTCTCTCCTACAATGAGCAGTTCTTC; j_call: TRBJ2-1; clone_size: NA; cdr3_length: 16; d_call: TRBD2; v_call: TRBV28
cdr3_aa: CASSPRVENIQYF; cdr3_nt: TGTGCCAGCAGCCCCCGGGTCGAAAACATTCAGTACTTC; j_call: TRBJ2-4; clone_size: once; cdr3_length: 13; d_call: NA; v_call: TRBV7-9
cdr3_aa: CASSFFSGGMNTEAFF; cdr3_nt: TGTGCCAGCAGCTTCTTTAGCGGGGGCATGAACACTGAAGCTTTCTTT; j_call: TRBJ1-1; clone_size: NA; cdr3_length: 16; d_call: NA; v_call: TRBV5-5
cdr3_aa: CASSFGQGNSPLHF; cdr3_nt: TGTGCCAGCTCTTTCGGACAGGGAAATTCACCCCTCCACTTT; j_call: TRBJ1-6; clone_size: NA; cdr3_length: 14; d_call: TRBD1; v_call: TRBV18
cdr3_aa: CASSPTWGDYGYTF; cdr3_nt: TGTGCCAGCAGCCCCACCTGGGGAGACTATGGCTACACCTTC; j_call: TRBJ1-2; clone_size: NA; cdr3_length: 14; d_call: NA; v_call: TRBV5-5
cdr3_aa: CASSLYRGVYNSPLHF; cdr3_nt: TGTGCCAGCAGTCTGTACAGGGGGGTTTATAATTCACCCCTCCACTTT; j_call: TRBJ1-6; clone_size: NA; cdr3_length: 16; d_call: TRBD1; v_call: TRBV5-5
cdr3_aa: CASSFSGGAYEQFF; cdr3_nt: TGTGCCAGCAGTTTTAGCGGGGGGGCATATGAGCAGTTCTTC; j_call: TRBJ2-1; clone_size: few; cdr3_length: 14; d_call: TRBD2; v_call: TRBV6-5
cdr3_aa: CAWSVGGSGNTIYF; cdr3_nt: TGTGCCTGGAGTGTAGGAGGGTCCGGAAACACCATATATTTT; j_call: TRBJ1-3; clone_size: NA; cdr3_length: 14; d_call: NA; v_call: TRBV30
cdr3_aa: CASSFTSGAARDYEQYF; cdr3_nt: TGTGCCAGCAGTTTCACCAGCGGAGCCGCTAGGGACTACGAGCAGTACTTC; j_call: TRBJ2-7; clone_size: NA; cdr3_length: 17; d_call: NA; v_call: TRBV28
cdr3_aa: CASSARLAGGYRQYF; cdr3_nt: TGTGCCAGCAGTGCACGACTAGCGGGAGGGTATCGGCAGTACTTC; j_call: TRBJ2-7; clone_size: NA; cdr3_length: 15; d_call: TRBD2; v_call: TRBV27
cdr3_aa: CSVRGDRGTGEQYF; cdr3_nt: TGCAGCGTTAGGGGGGACAGGGGGACTGGGGAGCAGTACTTC; j_call: TRBJ2-7; clone_size: NA; cdr3_length: 14; d_call: TRBD1; v_call: TRBV29-1
cdr3_aa: CASSSRGTGLRDTQYF; cdr3_nt: TGTGCCAGCAGCTCTCGTGGGACAGGGCTTAGGGATACGCAGTATTTT; j_call: TRBJ2-3; clone_size: NA; cdr3_length: 16; d_call: TRBD1; v_call: TRBV7-9
cdr3_aa: CASSYGSSSYNSPLHF; cdr3_nt: TGTGCCAGCAGCTACGGGTCGAGCTCCTATAATTCACCCCTCCACTTT; j_call: TRBJ1-6; clone_size: NA; cdr3_length: 16; d_call: NA; v_call: TRBV21-1
cdr3_aa: CASSPDGLQETQYF; cdr3_nt: TGTGCCAGCAGCCCAGACGGACTTCAAGAGACCCAGTACTTC; j_call: TRBJ2-5; clone_size: NA; cdr3_length: 14; d_call: NA; v_call: TRBV9
cdr3_aa: CASSIVRGSNQPQHF; cdr3_nt: TGTGCCAGTAGTATAGTCAGGGGAAGCAATCAGCCCCAGCATTTT; j_call: TRBJ1-5; clone_size: NA; cdr3_length: 15; d_call: NA; v_call: TRBV19
cdr3_aa: CASSHSPFTVRETQYF; cdr3_nt: TGTGCCAGCAGCCATTCTCCCTTTACCGTACGGGAGACCCAGTACTTC; j_call: TRBJ2-5; clone_size: NA; cdr3_length: 16; d_call: NA; v_call: TRBV3-1/TRBV3-2
cdr3_aa: CASSYWSGGALDTQYF; cdr3_nt: TGTGCCAGCAGTTACTGGAGCGGGGGGGCCTTAGATACGCAGTATTTT; j_call: TRBJ2-3; clone_size: NA; cdr3_length: 16; d_call: TRBD2; v_call: TRBV6-5
cdr3_aa: CASSHQGDSGNTIYF; cdr3_nt: TGCGCCAGCAGCCACCAAGGGGACTCTGGAAACACCATATATTTT; j_call: TRBJ1-3; clone_size: NA; cdr3_length: 15; d_call: NA; v_call: TRBV5-1
cdr3_aa: CASSFRTVNTGELFF; cdr3_nt: TGTGCCAGCAGCTTTAGGACAGTGAACACCGGGGAGCTGTTTTTT; j_call: TRBJ2-2; clone_size: NA; cdr3_length: 15; d_call: NA; v_call: TRBV11-2
cdr3_aa: CATSSRYGTYNSPLHF; cdr3_nt: TGTGCCACCAGCAGCAGATACGGGACTTATAATTCACCCCTCCACTTT; j_call: TRBJ1-6; clone_size: once; cdr3_length: 16; d_call: NA; v_call: TRBV15
cdr3_aa: CASSPSGPKRGYTF; cdr3_nt: TGTGCCAGCAGTCCCTCGGGCCCCAAGCGGGGCTACACCTTC; j_call: TRBJ1-2; clone_size: NA; cdr3_length: 14; d_call: NA; v_call: TRBV28
cdr3_aa: CASSGQGSNTGELFF; cdr3_nt: TGCGCCAGCAGCGGACAGGGCTCTAACACCGGGGAGCTGTTTTTT; j_call: TRBJ2-2; clone_size: NA; cdr3_length: 15; d_call: TRBD1; v_call: TRBV10-2
cdr3_aa: CASSEVDNNYGYTF; cdr3_nt: TGCGCCAGCAGTGAGGTGGACAATAACTATGGCTACACCTTC; j_call: TRBJ1-2; clone_size: NA; cdr3_length: 14; d_call: NA; v_call: TRBV10-2
cdr3_aa: CASSPRLGYGYTF; cdr3_nt: TGTGCCAGCAGCCCCAGGCTCGGCTATGGCTACACCTTC; j_call: TRBJ1-2; clone_size: NA; cdr3_length: 13; d_call: NA; v_call: TRBV14
cdr3_aa: CSASQQGRENYGYTF; cdr3_nt: TGCAGTGCTAGTCAACAGGGAAGGGAGAACTATGGCTACACCTTC; j_call: TRBJ1-2; clone_size: NA; cdr3_length: 15; d_call: NA; v_call: TRBV20-1
cdr3_aa: CASMRGTDQPQHF; cdr3_nt: TGTGCCAGTATGCGGGGAACGGATCAGCCCCAGCATTTT; j_call: TRBJ1-5; clone_size: NA; cdr3_length: 13; d_call: NA; v_call: TRBV19
cdr3_aa: CASSYPLSRANQPQHF; cdr3_nt: TGTGCCAGCAGTTACCCTTTGAGCAGGGCGAATCAGCCCCAGCATTTT; j_call: TRBJ1-5; clone_size: NA; cdr3_length: 16; d_call: NA; v_call: TRBV6-5
cdr3_aa: CASSQGLSGNQPQHF; cdr3_nt: TGCGCCAGCAGCCAAGGACTTTCAGGGAATCAGCCCCAGCATTTT; j_call: TRBJ1-5; clone_size: NA; cdr3_length: 15; d_call: NA; v_call: TRBV4-3
cdr3_aa: CSPAGLYEQYF; cdr3_nt: TGCAGCCCTGCCGGTCTCTACGAGCAGTACTTC; j_call: TRBJ2-7; clone_size: NA; cdr3_length: 11; d_call: NA; v_call: TRBV29-1
cdr3_aa: CASSSTGSYEQYF; cdr3_nt: TGTGCCAGCAGCTCGACAGGGTCCTACGAGCAGTACTTC; j_call: TRBJ2-7; clone_size: once; cdr3_length: 13; d_call: TRBD1; v_call: TRBV28
cdr3_aa: CATAETGDYGYTF; cdr3_nt: TGTGCCACCGCTGAGACAGGAGACTATGGCTACACCTTC; j_call: TRBJ1-2; clone_size: NA; cdr3_length: 13; d_call: NA; v_call: TRBV10-3
cdr3_aa: CSVEGDSSGRYTGELFF; cdr3_nt: TGCAGCGTTGAAGGGGATTCTAGCGGGAGGTACACCGGGGAGCTGTTTTTT; j_call: TRBJ2-2; clone_size: NA; cdr3_length: 17; d_call: TRBD2; v_call: TRBV29-1
cdr3_aa: CASSSMQGSNSPLHF; cdr3_nt: TGTGCCAGCAGCTCAATGCAGGGATCTAACTCACCCCTCCACTTT; j_call: TRBJ1-6; clone_size: NA; cdr3_length: 15; d_call: NA; v_call: TRBV3-1/TRBV3-2
cdr3_aa: CASRPIGTGSTGELFF; cdr3_nt: TGTGCCAGCAGACCAATCGGGACAGGGTCTACCGGGGAGCTGTTTTTT; j_call: TRBJ2-2; clone_size: once; cdr3_length: 16; d_call: TRBD1; v_call: TRBV7-8
cdr3_aa: CASSGEGGEKLFF; cdr3_nt: TGTGCCAGCAGTGGTGAGGGAGGCGAAAAACTGTTTTTT; j_call: TRBJ1-4; clone_size: NA; cdr3_length: 13; d_call: NA; v_call: TRBV2
cdr3_aa: CASSYLDRVNEKLFF; cdr3_nt: TGTGCCAGCAGTTACTTGGACAGGGTAAATGAAAAACTGTTTTTT; j_call: TRBJ1-4; clone_size: NA; cdr3_length: 15; d_call: TRBD1; v_call: TRBV6-5
cdr3_aa: CASSTRSNQPQHF; cdr3_nt: TGTGCCAGCAGCACACGTAGCAATCAGCCCCAGCATTTT; j_call: TRBJ1-5; clone_size: NA; cdr3_length: 13; d_call: NA; v_call: TRBV6-5
cdr3_aa: CASSSYSSGRVLDTQYF; cdr3_nt: TGTGCCAGCAGTAGCTATTCGAGCGGGAGGGTGTTAGATACGCAGTATTTT; j_call: TRBJ2-3; clone_size: NA; cdr3_length: 17; d_call: TRBD2; v_call: TRBV27
cdr3_aa: CASKAPGYSTQGYTF; cdr3_nt: TGTGCCAGCAAAGCTCCGGGATACTCTACGCAAGGCTACACCTTC; j_call: TRBJ1-2; clone_size: once; cdr3_length: 15; d_call: NA; v_call: TRBV6-5
cdr3_aa: CASSVGLAGGTDTQYF; cdr3_nt: TGTGCCAGCTCGGTCGGACTAGCGGGGGGCACAGATACGCAGTATTTT; j_call: TRBJ2-3; clone_size: NA; cdr3_length: 16; d_call: TRBD2; v_call: TRBV3-1/TRBV3-2
cdr3_aa: CASSSNGDSHQPQHF; cdr3_nt: TGCGCCAGCAGCTCGAACGGGGACAGTCACCAGCCCCAGCATTTT; j_call: TRBJ1-5; clone_size: NA; cdr3_length: 15; d_call: TRBD1; v_call: TRBV5-1
cdr3_aa: CASRLDNYEQYF; cdr3_nt: TGTGCCAGCAGACTCGACAACTACGAGCAGTACTTC; j_call: TRBJ2-7; clone_size: NA; cdr3_length: 12; d_call: NA; v_call: TRBV5-6
cdr3_aa: CATSRAGSHYEQYF; cdr3_nt: TGTGCCACCAGCAGAGCGGGTTCGCACTACGAGCAGTACTTC; j_call: TRBJ2-7; clone_size: NA; cdr3_length: 14; d_call: NA; v_call: TRBV15
cdr3_aa: CASSFLLQARNEQFF; cdr3_nt: TGTGCCAGCAGCTTCTTATTACAGGCTAGGAATGAGCAGTTCTTC; j_call: TRBJ2-1; clone_size: few; cdr3_length: 15; d_call: NA; v_call: TRBV5-4
cdr3_aa: CASRTGGSNTEAFF; cdr3_nt: TGTGCCAGCAGAACAGGGGGTTCTAACACTGAAGCTTTCTTT; j_call: TRBJ1-1; clone_size: NA; cdr3_length: 14; d_call: TRBD1; v_call: TRBV28
cdr3_aa: CATSSMSYNEQFF; cdr3_nt: TGTGCCACCAGCAGTATGAGCTACAATGAGCAGTTCTTC; j_call: TRBJ2-1; clone_size: NA; cdr3_length: 13; d_call: NA; v_call: TRBV15
cdr3_aa: CASSLARRGNTEAFF; cdr3_nt: TGTGCCAGCAGCTTAGCACGACGGGGGAACACTGAAGCTTTCTTT; j_call: TRBJ1-1; clone_size: few; cdr3_length: 15; d_call: NA; v_call: TRBV7-2
cdr3_aa: CASSSQLAGVIYNEQFF; cdr3_nt: TGTGCCAGCAGCTCCCAACTAGCGGGAGTTATCTACAATGAGCAGTTCTTC; j_call: TRBJ2-1; clone_size: NA; cdr3_length: 17; d_call: TRBD2; v_call: TRBV7-2
cdr3_aa: CASSLGGENEKLFF; cdr3_nt: TGTGCCAGCAGTCTAGGCGGTGAGAATGAAAAACTGTTTTTT; j_call: TRBJ1-4; clone_size: NA; cdr3_length: 14; d_call: NA; v_call: TRBV9
cdr3_aa: CASSLGGLAERDTQYF; cdr3_nt: TGCGCCAGCAGCTTGGGGGGACTAGCGGAAAGGGATACGCAGTATTTT; j_call: TRBJ2-3; clone_size: NA; cdr3_length: 16; d_call: TRBD2; v_call: TRBV5-1
cdr3_aa: CASSLGAGGTPLHF; cdr3_nt: TGTGCCAGCAGTTTAGGGGCAGGGGGCACACCCCTCCACTTT; j_call: TRBJ1-6; clone_size: once; cdr3_length: 14; d_call: TRBD1; v_call: TRBV27
cdr3_aa: CSATRATEAFF; cdr3_nt: TGCAGTGCCACCAGGGCCACTGAAGCTTTCTTT; j_call: TRBJ1-1; clone_size: once; cdr3_length: 11; d_call: NA; v_call: TRBV20-1
cdr3_aa: CASSVTSHSTGELFF; cdr3_nt: TGTGCCAGCAGCGTGACTAGCCATTCCACCGGGGAGCTGTTTTTT; j_call: TRBJ2-2; clone_size: NA; cdr3_length: 15; d_call: TRBD2; v_call: TRBV9